This TCR beta chain appears in the sequencing data of a study of cytomegalovirus exposure and HLA in healthy donors. Here immunoSEQ multiplex PCR was the method, and the copy in TCRdb shows in-frame clones only, minus some. The repertoire holds approximately 100,000 clones, roughly 92% seen once, with around 1.2% in the top ten. V gave up 2 bases and J gave up 8 bases; unmatched junction bases: 7. This CDR3 spans 15 amino acids. Germline CDR1 MGHRA, CDR2 YSYEKL. The sample consisted of PBMCs. The clonotype was recovered from a woman in her 30s in good health and CMV-seropositive. The chain couples TRBV4-1 to TRBJ2-1, with 9 nucleotides matching TRBD2. The CDR3 coding sequence is TGCGCCAGCAGCCAAACCGGGACTAGCCAGCATGAGCAGTTCTTC. Amino acids: CASSQTGTSQHEQFF.